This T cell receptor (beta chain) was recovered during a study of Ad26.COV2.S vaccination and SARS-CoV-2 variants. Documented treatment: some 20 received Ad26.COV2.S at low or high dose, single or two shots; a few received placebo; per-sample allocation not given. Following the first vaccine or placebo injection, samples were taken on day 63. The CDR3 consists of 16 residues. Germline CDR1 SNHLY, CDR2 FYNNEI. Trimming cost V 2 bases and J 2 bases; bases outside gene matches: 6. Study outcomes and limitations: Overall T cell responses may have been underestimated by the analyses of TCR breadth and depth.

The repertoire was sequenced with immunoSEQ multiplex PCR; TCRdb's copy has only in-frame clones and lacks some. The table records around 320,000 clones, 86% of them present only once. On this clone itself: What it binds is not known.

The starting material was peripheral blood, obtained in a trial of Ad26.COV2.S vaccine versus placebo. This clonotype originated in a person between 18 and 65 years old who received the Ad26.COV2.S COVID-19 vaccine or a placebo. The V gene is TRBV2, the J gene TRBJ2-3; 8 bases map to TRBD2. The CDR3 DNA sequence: TGTGCCAGCAGTGAATTGATAGCGGGGAACACAGATACGCAGTATTTT. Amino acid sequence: CASSELIAGNTDTQYF.